These 9 T cell receptor beta chains were all obtained from the same sample, sequenced in a study of blood T cell repertoires in COVID-19. Method: immunoSEQ multiplex PCR; TCRdb's copy keeps in-frame clones and lacks some. The sample has some 100,000 clones, 85% to 90% seen once. The sequenced material came from peripheral blood. These receptor sequences come from a human donor in a cohort sampled during active COVID-19.

The V gene is TRBV6-6, the J gene TRBJ2-5; D gene unclear. Deletions cut 2 bases from V and 2 bases from J, with 12 bases between. Germline CDR1 reads MNHNY; CDR2 reads SVGAGI (reference sequence). The CDR3 is 15 residues long. CDR3 in DNA: TGTGCCAGCAGTTACGGGCAGATATTACAAGAGACCCAGTACTTC. It specifies CASSYGQILQETQYF.

The J gene is TRBJ1-3, the V gene TRBV14; D unclear. The CDR3 covers 16 residues. V was trimmed by 1 base and J by 0 bases, leaving 10 bases between them. Germline CDR1 SGHDN, CDR2 FVKESK. This CDR3 reads CASSQGGGSSGNTIYF. The DNA of the CDR3 is TGTGCCAGCAGCCAAGGGGGAGGCTCCTCTGGAAACACCATATATTTT.

The rearrangement joins TRBV11-3 to TRBJ2-3, with D possibly TRBD1 on 6 matching bases. Germline loops: CDR1 SGHNT, CDR2 YENEEA. With 3 bases removed from V and 0 bases from J, the gap between germline ends came to 7 bases. The CDR3 totals 14 residues. The CDR3 region is CASSLDSSTDTQYF. DNA of the CDR3: TGTGCCAGCAGCTTGGACAGCAGCACAGATACGCAGTATTTT.

The chain employs TRBV5-1 and TRBJ1-6; TRBD1 is a possible D gene (6 bases). Trimming stripped 0 bases from V and 5 bases from J, with 6 bases between. Germline CDR1 is SGHRS and CDR2 is YFSETQ. The CDR3 runs 14 residues. This CDR3 is CASSLGQDNSPLHF. CDR3 nucleotides: TGCGCCAGCAGCTTGGGACAGGATAATTCACCCCTCCACTTT.

The rearrangement uses TRBV19 and TRBJ1-4; D remains unclear. Germline values: CDR1 LNHDA, CDR2 SQIVND (reference sequence). Trimming shortened V by 3 bases and J by 5 bases, and 7 bases separated the two germline ends. The CDR3 extends over 13 amino acids. The CDR3 loop is CASSMLLNEKLFF. The CDR3 nucleotides read TGTGCCAGTAGTATGTTACTCAATGAAAAACTGTTTTTT.

The table lists this clone with a few counts. DNA of the CDR3: TGTGCCAGCAGTTCCTCAGGGTCCGGAAACACCATATATTTT. Its protein product is CASSSSGSGNTIYF. This chain connects TRBV28 to TRBJ1-3, with TRBD1 as a possible D gene (5 bases). CDR1 is MDHEN and CDR2 is SYDVKM in the germline V gene. This CDR3 is 14 amino acids long. V lost 4 bases and J 4 bases, leaving 11 bases between the germline ends.

The chain recombines TRBV9 with TRBJ2-3, with a tentative D call TRBD1 (5 bases). The germline gives CDR1 SGDLS, CDR2 YYNGEE. Trimming stripped 2 bases from V and 4 bases from J, with 11 bases between. This CDR3 is 14 amino acids long. CDR3 residues: CASSVKGVADTQYF. The CDR3 coding sequence is TGTGCCAGCAGCGTTAAAGGGGTAGCAGATACGCAGTATTTT. Variable domain in full (rest from reference TRBV9 and TRBJ2-3): DSGVTQTPKHLITATGQRVTLRCSPRSGDLSVYWYQQSLDQGLQFLIQYYNGEERAKGNILERFSAQQFPDLHSELNLSSLELGDSALYFCASSVKGVADTQYFGPGTRLTVL.

V is TRBV10-3 and J is TRBJ2-1, with TRBD2 identical over 13 bases. CDR1 ENHRY and CDR2 SYGVKD come from the germline V gene. The V segment lost 0 bases and the J segment 15 bases; nucleotides outside the gene matches: 8. The CDR3 is 15 residues long. The CDR3 sequence: CAISESGLAGFKGFF. CDR3 DNA sequence: TGTGCCATCAGTGAGTCGGGACTAGCGGGATTTAAAGGGTTCTTC.

A word on this clone: Mismatch with germline at one junction end may stem from a read error. This sample includes further DNA sequences coding for the same CDR3. This chain joins TRBV3-1 (or the pseudogene TRBV3-2) and TRBJ2-3; 9 nucleotides line up with TRBD2. Germline CDR1 and CDR2: LGHDT and YNNKEL (reference sequence). CDR3 length equals 18 residues. In nucleotides, the CDR3 is TGTGCTAGCAGCCAACTCGTCCCTAGCGGGAAATACTTAGATACGCAGTATTTT. Translating gives CASSQLVPSGKYLDTQYF.